Described below is a single T cell receptor beta chain sequence and its context. Its antigen remains unknown. This record comes from a study of identical twins. A single record per CDR3 protein comes from TCRdb applying MiXCR to the 5' RACE reads. The profile shows around 280,000 distinct CDR3 sequences, about 8.9% of them singletons. This CDR3 spans 13 amino acids. CDR1 and CDR2 from the germline V gene are MNHEY and SVGEGT. V lost 2 bases and J lost 5, with 10 bases in between. Study-wide points: Alpha sequences out of frame and shared by twins had excess low generation probability. Without tracking the same donors, conclusions rested on cross-sectional statistical analysis.

The same specimen was also included in a second study, on yellow fever vaccine responses in identical twins.

Sequencing was carried out using memory (CD45RO+) T cells sorted from blood. This chain connects TRBV6-2 or TRBV6-3 to TRBJ2-7; tentative D call: TRBD2 (6 bases). The receptor was derived from a woman between 18 and 30 years old in good health. CDR3 sequence: CASSYRRVHEQYF. The CDR3 region has the DNA TGTGCCAGCAGTTACCGGAGGGTCCACGAGCAGTACTTC.